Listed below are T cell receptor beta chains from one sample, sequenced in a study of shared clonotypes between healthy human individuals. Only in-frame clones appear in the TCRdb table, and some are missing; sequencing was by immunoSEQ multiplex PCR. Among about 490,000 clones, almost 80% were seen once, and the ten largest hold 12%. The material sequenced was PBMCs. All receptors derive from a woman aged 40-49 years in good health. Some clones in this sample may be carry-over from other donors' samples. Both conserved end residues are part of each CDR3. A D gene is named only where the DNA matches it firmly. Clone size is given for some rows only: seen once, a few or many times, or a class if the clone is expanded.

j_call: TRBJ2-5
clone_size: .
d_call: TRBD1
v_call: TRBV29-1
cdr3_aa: CSVATGGGGLETQYF
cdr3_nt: TGCAGCGTTGCGACAGGGGGCGGTGGTTTAGAGACCCAGTACTTC

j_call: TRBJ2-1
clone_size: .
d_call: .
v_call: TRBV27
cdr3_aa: CASSFPLAGNNEQFF
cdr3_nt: TGTGCCAGCAGTTTCCCCCTCGCAGGAAACAATGAGCAGTTCTTC

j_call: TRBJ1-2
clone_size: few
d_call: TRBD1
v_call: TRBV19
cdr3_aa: CASGSSGTGGFRDGYTF
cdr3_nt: TGTGCCAGTGGCTCATCCGGGACAGGGGGCTTTAGGGATGGCTACACCTTC

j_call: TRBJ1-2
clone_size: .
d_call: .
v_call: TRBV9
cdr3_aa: CASSVAPGAGYGYTF
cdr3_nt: TGTGCCAGCAGCGTAGCGCCCGGGGCGGGCTATGGCTACACCTTC

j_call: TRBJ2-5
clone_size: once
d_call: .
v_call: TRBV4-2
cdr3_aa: CASSQETTQETQYF
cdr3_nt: TGTGCCAGCAGCCAAGAGACTACCCAAGAGACCCAGTACTTC

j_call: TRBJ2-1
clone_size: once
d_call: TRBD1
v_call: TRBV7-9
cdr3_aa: CASSSTETGKNNEQFF
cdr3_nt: TGTGCCAGCAGCTCTACAGAGACAGGGAAGAACAATGAGCAGTTCTTC

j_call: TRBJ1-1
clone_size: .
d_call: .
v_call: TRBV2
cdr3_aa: CASNRNTEAFF
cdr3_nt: TGTGCCAGCAATAGGAACACTGAAGCTTTCTTT

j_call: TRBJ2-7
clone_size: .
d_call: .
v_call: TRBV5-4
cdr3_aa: CASSSSGIAYEQYF
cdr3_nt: TGTGCCAGCAGCTCCTCCGGGATTGCCTACGAGCAGTACTTC

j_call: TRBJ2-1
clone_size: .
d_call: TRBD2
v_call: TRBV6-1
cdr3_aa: CASSEPLASGRFDEQFF
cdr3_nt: TGTGCCAGCAGTGAGCCCCTTGCTAGCGGGAGGTTCGATGAGCAGTTCTTC

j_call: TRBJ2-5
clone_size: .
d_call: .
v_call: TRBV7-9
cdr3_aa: CASSPEGAEETQYF
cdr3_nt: TGTGCCAGCAGCCCGGAGGGGGCGGAGGAGACCCAGTACTTC

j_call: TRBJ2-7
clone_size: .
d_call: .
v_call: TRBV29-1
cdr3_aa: CSVEQAGYEQYF
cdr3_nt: TGCAGCGTCGAACAGGCGGGATACGAGCAGTACTTC

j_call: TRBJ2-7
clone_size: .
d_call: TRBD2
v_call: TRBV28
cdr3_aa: CASASVPGGGYYEQYF
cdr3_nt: TGTGCCAGCGCGTCTGTTCCCGGGGGGGGCTACTACGAGCAGTACTTC

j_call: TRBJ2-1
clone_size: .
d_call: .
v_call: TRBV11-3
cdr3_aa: CASSLDQRGNNEQFF
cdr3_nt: TGTGCCAGCAGCCTTGACCAGAGGGGGAATAATGAGCAGTTCTTC

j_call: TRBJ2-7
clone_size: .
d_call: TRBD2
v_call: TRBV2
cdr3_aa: CASSAAGLFYEQYF
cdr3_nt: TGTGCCAGCAGTGCCGCGGGACTATTCTACGAGCAGTACTTC

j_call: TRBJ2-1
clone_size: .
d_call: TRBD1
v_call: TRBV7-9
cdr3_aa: CASSDTGTGDNEQFF
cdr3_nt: TGTGCCAGCAGCGACACCGGGACAGGGGACAATGAGCAGTTCTTC

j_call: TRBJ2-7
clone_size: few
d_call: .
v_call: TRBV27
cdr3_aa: CASSLGAVSYEQYF
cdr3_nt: TGTGCCAGCAGTTTGGGGGCAGTCTCCTACGAGCAGTACTTC

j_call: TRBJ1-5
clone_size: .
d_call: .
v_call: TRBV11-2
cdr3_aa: CASSLERHLLQHF
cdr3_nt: TGTGCCAGCAGCTTAGAGCGACATCTCTTACAGCATTTT

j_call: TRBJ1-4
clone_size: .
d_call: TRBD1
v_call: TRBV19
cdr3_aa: CASSRDRENEKLFF
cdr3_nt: TGTGCCAGTAGTAGGGACAGGGAAAATGAAAAACTGTTTTTT

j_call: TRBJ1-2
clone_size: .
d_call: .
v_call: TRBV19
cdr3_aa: CASSISTASGYTF
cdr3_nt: TGTGCCAGTAGTATATCGACGGCCTCTGGCTACACCTTC

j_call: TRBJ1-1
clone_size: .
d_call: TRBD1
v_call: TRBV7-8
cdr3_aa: CASSLGTGVRAFF
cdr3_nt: TGTGCCAGCAGCTTAGGAACAGGGGTTCGAGCTTTCTTT

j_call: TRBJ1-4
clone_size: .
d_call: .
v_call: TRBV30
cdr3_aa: CAWSLGSRRDEKLFF
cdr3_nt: TGTGCCTGGAGCCTAGGGTCAAGGCGGGATGAAAAACTGTTTTTT

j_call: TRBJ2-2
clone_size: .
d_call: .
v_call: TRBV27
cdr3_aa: CASSPRNTGELFF
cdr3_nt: TGTGCCAGCAGTCCCCGGAACACCGGGGAGCTGTTTTTT

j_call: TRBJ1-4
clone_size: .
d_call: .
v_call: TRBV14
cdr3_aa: CASSQASGARNEKLFF
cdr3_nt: TGTGCCAGCAGCCAAGCGTCAGGGGCGCGAAATGAAAAACTGTTTTTT

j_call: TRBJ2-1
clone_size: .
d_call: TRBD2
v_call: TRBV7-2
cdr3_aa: CASSLAGGSGSLRYEQFF
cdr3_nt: TGTGCCAGCAGCTTAGCAGGGGGTAGCGGGAGTCTTAGGTATGAGCAGTTCTTC

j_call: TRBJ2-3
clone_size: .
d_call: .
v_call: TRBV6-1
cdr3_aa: CASIEGLGPGDTQYF
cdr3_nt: TGTGCCAGCATCGAAGGTCTCGGACCTGGAGATACGCAGTATTTT

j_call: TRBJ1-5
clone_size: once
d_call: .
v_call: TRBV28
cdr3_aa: CASSLGGVSNQPQHF
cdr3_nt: TGTGCCAGCAGTTTAGGAGGAGTTAGCAATCAGCCCCAGCATTTT

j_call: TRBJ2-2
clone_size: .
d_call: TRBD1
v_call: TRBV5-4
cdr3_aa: CASSMGQGANLGELFF
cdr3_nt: TGTGCCAGCAGCATGGGACAGGGGGCGAATCTCGGGGAGCTGTTTTTT

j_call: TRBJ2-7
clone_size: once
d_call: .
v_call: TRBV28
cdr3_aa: CASSFRKGRYEQYF
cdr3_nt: TGTGCCAGCAGTTTTAGGAAGGGTAGGTACGAGCAGTACTTC

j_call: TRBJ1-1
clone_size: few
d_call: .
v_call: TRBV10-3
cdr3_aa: CAIRGTWTMNTEAFF
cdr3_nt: TGTGCCATCAGAGGGACCTGGACGATGAACACTGAAGCTTTCTTT

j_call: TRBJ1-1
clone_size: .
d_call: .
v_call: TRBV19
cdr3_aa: CATREKGPSNTEAFF
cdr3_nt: TGTGCCACCCGAGAAAAGGGACCGTCGAACACTGAAGCTTTCTTT

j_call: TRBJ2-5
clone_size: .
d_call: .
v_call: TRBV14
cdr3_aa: CASSQGGVTQYF
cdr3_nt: TGTGCCAGCAGCCAAGGTGGTGTTACCCAGTACTTC

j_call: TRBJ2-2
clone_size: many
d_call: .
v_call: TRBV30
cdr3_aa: CAWKRQNPGELFF
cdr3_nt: TGTGCCTGGAAAAGGCAGAACCCCGGGGAGCTGTTTTTT

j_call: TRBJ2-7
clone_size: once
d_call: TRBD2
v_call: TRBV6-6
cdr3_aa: CASSYPEGLAGHEQYF
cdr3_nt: TGTGCCAGCAGTTACCCGGAGGGACTAGCGGGACACGAGCAGTACTTC

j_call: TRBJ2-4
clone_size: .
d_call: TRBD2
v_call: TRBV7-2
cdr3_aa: CASSQIAGLAGIQYF
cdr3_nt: TGTGCCAGCAGCCAAATTGCGGGACTAGCGGGTATTCAGTACTTC

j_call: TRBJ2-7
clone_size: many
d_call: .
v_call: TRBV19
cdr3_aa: CASSIDPGPRYEQYF
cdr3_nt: TGTGCCAGTAGTATAGACCCGGGACCCCGATACGAGCAGTACTTC

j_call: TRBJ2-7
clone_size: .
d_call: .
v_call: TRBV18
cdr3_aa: CASSPGSPFSYEQYF
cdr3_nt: TGTGCCAGCTCCCCAGGTAGCCCCTTCTCCTACGAGCAGTACTTC

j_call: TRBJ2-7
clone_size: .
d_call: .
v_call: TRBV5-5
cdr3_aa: CASSFVSGLSYEQYF
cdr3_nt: TGTGCCAGCAGCTTCGTATCAGGACTATCGTACGAGCAGTACTTC

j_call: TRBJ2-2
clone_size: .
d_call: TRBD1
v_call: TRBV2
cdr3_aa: CASSAGTGRTGELFF
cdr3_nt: TGTGCCAGCAGTGCGGGGACAGGACGGACCGGGGAGCTGTTTTTT

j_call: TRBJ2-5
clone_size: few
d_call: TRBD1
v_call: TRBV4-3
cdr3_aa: CASSQADRGHVETQYF
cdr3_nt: TGCGCCAGCAGCCAAGCCGACAGGGGGCATGTGGAGACCCAGTACTTC

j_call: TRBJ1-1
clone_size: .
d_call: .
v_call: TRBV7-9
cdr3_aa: CASSHMGLPEAFF
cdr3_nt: TGTGCCAGCAGTCATATGGGGCTCCCTGAAGCTTTCTTT

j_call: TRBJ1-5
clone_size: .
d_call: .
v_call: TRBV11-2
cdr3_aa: CASRQGINQPQHF
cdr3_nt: TGTGCCAGCAGGCAGGGGATAAATCAGCCCCAGCATTTT

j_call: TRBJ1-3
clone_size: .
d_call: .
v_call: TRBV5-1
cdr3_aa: CASSLEGGSGNTIYF
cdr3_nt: TGCGCCAGCAGCTTGGAAGGGGGCTCTGGAAACACCATATATTTT

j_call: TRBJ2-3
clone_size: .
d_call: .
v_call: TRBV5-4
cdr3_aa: CASSLLPVSGDTQYF
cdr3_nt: TGTGCCAGCAGCTTGTTGCCGGTTTCCGGGGATACGCAGTATTTT

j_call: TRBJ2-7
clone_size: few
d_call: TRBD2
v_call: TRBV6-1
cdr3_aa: CASSEGLGSYEQYF
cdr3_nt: TGTGCCAGCAGTGAGGGACTAGGCTCTTACGAGCAGTACTTC

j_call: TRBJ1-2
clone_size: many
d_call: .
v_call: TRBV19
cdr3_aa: CASSISTGIVAYGYTF
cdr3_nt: TGTGCCAGTAGTATTTCAACGGGCATCGTCGCCTATGGCTACACCTTC

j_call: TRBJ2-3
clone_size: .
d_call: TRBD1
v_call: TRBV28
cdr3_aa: CASSLKKGQAQSTDTQYF
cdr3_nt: TGTGCCAGCAGTCTGAAAAAAGGACAGGCCCAGAGCACAGATACGCAGTATTTT

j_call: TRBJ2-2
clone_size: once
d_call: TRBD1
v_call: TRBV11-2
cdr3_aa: CASSPGTGFTGELFF
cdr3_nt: TGTGCCAGCAGCCCGGGGACAGGGTTCACCGGGGAGCTGTTTTTT

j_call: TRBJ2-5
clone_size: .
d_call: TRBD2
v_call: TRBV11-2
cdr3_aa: CASRGLAGGIQETQYF
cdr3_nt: TGTGCCAGCCGGGGACTAGCGGGAGGGATCCAAGAGACCCAGTACTTC

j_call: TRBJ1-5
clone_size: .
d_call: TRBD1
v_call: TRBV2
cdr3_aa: CASSEQGADQPQHF
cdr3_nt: TGTGCCAGCAGTGAGCAGGGGGCAGATCAGCCCCAGCATTTT

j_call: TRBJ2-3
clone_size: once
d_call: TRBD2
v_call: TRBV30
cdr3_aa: CAWSGSGSWYSTDTQYF
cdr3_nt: TGTGCCTGGAGTGGTAGCGGGAGTTGGTATAGCACAGATACGCAGTATTTT